The sequence of this T cell receptor (beta chain) was determined in a study of metastatic and nonmetastatic thyroid tumors. Overall study context: Comparative analysis of repertoires was undertaken across blood and tumor or nodule tissue obtained from malignant and benign thyroid patients.

This clone is deemed medium-sized. Original processing methods: A classifier for distant metastasis in papillary thyroid cancer was constructed using CDR3 differences observed across clinicopathological groups. MiXCR re-clonotyped the PCR reads for TCRdb. These V and J calls originate from TCRdb's pipeline instead of the authors' own analysis. The top ten hold around 9.9% of the sample, which has 35,000 to 55,000 clones, under 4% seen once. The CDR3 runs 15 residues. V trimming: 7 bases; J trimming: 7 bases; junction bases outside the gene matches: 7. Germline CDR1 is SNHLY and CDR2 is FYNNEI. Not a single patient had been given any form of treatment at any point before undergoing thyroid surgery.

Sequencing was performed on blood. The rearrangement links TRBV2 to TRBJ2-1; TRBD2 aligns across 13 bases. The receptor was isolated from a female donor with papillary thyroid cancer or a benign thyroid nodule (not recorded which). Some clones in this sample may be carry-over from other donors' samples. CDR3 loop: CASTRTSGSGNEQFF. The CDR3 DNA follows: TGTGCCAGCACCCGGACTAGCGGGAGTGGTAATGAGCAGTTCTTC.